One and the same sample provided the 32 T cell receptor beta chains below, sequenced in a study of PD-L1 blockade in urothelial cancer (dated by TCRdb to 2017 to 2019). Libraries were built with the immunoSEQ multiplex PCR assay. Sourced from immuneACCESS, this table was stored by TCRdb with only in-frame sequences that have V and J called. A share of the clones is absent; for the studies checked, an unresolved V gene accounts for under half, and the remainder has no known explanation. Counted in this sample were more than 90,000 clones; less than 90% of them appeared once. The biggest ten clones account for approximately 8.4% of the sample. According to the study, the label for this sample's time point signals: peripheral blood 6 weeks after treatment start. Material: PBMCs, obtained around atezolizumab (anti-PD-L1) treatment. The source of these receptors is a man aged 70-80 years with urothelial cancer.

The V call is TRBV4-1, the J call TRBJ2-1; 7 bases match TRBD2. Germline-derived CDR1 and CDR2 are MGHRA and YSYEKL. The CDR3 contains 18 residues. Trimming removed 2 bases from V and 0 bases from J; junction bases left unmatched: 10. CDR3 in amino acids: CASSQLLAGLDSYNEQFF. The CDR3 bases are TGCGCCAGCAGCCAATTGTTAGCGGGCCTAGACTCCTACAATGAGCAGTTCTTC.

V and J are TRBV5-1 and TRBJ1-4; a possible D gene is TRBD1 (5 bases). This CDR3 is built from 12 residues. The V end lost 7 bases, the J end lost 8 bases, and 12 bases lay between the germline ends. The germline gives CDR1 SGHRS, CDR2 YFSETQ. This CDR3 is CASWGGDEKLFF. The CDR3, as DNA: TGCGCCAGCTGGGGGGGGGACGAAAAACTGTTTTTT.

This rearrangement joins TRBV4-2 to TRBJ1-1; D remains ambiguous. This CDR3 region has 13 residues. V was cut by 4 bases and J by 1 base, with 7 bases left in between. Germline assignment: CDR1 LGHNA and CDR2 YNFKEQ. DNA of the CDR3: TGTGCCAGCAGCCCCAGTGGGAACACTGAAGCTTTCTTT. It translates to CASSPSGNTEAFF.

The CDR3 sequence is CASSEALGGIQETQYF. The CDR3, as DNA: TGTGCCAGCAGTGAAGCACTCGGAGGGATTCAAGAGACCCAGTACTTC. The chain couples TRBV2 to TRBJ2-5, with a possible D match to TRBD2 (6 bases). This CDR3 region has 16 residues. Trimming pared 0 bases from V and 2 bases from J, leaving 13 bases between. CDR1 is SNHLY, CDR2 FYNNEI, per germline.

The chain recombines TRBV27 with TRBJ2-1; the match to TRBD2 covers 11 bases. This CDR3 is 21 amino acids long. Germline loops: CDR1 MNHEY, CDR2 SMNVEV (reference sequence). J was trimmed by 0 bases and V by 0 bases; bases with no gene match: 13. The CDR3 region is CASSLSGASGGLPSSYNEQFF. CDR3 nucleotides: TGTGCCAGCAGTTTATCGGGGGCTAGCGGGGGGTTACCGAGCTCCTACAATGAGCAGTTCTTC.

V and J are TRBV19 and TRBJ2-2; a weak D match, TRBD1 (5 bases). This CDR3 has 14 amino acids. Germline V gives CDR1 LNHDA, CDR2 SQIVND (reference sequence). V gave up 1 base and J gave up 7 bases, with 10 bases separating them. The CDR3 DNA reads TGTGCCAGTAGTATAGTACCTAGGGGCGGGGAGCTGTTTTTT. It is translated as CASSIVPRGGELFF.

Here the CDR3 DNA reads TGCGCCAGCAGCCAAACCATCCTGGGAGGGAGAGAGACCCAGTACTTC. Its translation is CASSQTILGGRETQYF. The V call is TRBV4-1, the J call TRBJ2-5, with 7 bases aligning to TRBD2. The CDR3 is 16 residues long. CDR1 MGHRA and CDR2 YSYEKL come from the germline V gene. J was trimmed by 4 bases and V by 2 bases; bases with no gene match: 10.

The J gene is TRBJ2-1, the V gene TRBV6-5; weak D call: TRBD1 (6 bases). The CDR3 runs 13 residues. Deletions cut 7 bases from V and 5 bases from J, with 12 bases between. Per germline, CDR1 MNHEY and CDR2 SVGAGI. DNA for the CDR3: TGTGCCAGCACTAGGCAGGGGCACAATGAGCAGTTCTTC. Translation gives CASTRQGHNEQFF.

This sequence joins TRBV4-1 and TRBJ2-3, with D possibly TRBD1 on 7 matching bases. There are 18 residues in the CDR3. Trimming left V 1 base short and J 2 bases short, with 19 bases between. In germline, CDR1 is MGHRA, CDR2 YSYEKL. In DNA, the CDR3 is TGCGCCAGCAGCCAAGGAATGGGGGGCAGGGGGAACACAGATACGCAGTATTTT. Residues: CASSQGMGGRGNTDTQYF.

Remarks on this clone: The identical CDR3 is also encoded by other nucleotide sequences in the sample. CDR3 DNA sequence: TGCGCCAGCAGCTCGGGACAGGGGGGGACTGAAGCTTTCTTT. Translation: CASSSGQGGTEAFF. The rearrangement joins TRBV5-1 to TRBJ1-1, with 11 nucleotides matching TRBD1. Trimming removed 3 bases from V and 5 bases from J; junction bases left unmatched: 3. The length of the CDR3 is 14 residues. The germline V gene encodes CDR1 SGHRS and CDR2 YFSETQ.

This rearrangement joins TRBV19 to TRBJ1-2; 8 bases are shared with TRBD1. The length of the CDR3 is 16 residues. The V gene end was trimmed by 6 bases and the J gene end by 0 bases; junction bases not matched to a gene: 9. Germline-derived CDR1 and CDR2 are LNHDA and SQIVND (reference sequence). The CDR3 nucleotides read TGTGCCAGTAGCAGACAGGGGCGGGCAACTAACTATGGCTACACCTTC. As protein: CASSRQGRATNYGYTF.

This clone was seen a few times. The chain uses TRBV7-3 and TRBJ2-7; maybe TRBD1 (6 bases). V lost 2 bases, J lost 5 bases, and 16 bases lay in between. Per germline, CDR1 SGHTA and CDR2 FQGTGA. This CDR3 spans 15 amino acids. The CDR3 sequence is CASSLAAGEFDEQYF. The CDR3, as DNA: TGTGCCAGCAGCTTAGCAGCAGGGGAATTTGACGAGCAGTACTTC. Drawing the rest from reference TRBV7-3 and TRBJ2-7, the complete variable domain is GAGVSQTPSNKVTEKGKYVELRCDPISGHTALYWYRQSLGQGPEFLIYFQGTGAADDSGLPNDRFFAVRPEGSVSTLKIQRTERGDSAVYLCASSLAAGEFDEQYFGPGTRLTVT.

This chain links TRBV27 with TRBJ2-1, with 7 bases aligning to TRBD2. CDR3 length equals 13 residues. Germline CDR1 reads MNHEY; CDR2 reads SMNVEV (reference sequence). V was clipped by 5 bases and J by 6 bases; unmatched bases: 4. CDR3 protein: CASSATSANEQFF. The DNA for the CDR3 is TGTGCCAGCAGTGCCACTAGCGCCAATGAGCAGTTCTTC.

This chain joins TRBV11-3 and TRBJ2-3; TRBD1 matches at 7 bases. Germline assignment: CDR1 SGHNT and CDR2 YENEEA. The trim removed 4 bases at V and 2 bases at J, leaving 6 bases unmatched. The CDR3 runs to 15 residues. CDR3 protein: CASSSRGQSTDTQYF. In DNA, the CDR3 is TGTGCCAGCAGCTCCCGGGGACAGTCCACAGATACGCAGTATTTT.

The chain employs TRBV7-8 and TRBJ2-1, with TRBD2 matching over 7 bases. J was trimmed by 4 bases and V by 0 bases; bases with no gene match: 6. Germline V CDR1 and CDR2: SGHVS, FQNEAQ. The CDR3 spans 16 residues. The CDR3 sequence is CASSLAVASGYNEQFF. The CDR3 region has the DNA TGTGCCAGCAGCTTAGCGGTGGCTAGCGGATACAATGAGCAGTTCTTC.

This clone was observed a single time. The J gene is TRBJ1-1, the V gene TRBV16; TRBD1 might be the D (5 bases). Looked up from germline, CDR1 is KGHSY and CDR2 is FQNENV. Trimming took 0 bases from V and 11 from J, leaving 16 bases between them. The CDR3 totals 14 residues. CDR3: CASSQSQTASRAFF. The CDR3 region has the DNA TGTGCCAGCAGCCAATCGCAGACAGCCAGCAGGGCTTTCTTT.

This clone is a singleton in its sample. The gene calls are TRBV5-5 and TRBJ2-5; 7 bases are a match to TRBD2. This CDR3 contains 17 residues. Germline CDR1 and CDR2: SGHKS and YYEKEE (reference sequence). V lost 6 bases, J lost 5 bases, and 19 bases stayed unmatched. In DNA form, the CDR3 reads TGTGCCAGCACCCTCTCGGGGGGAGGTTCCACAATGGAGACCCAGTACTTC. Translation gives CASTLSGGGSTMETQYF.

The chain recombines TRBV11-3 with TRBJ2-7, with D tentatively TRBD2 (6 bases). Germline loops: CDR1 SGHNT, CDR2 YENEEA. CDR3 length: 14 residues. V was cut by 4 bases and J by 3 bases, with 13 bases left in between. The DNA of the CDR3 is TGTGCCAGCAGCTCAGCCGGGAGAAGCTACGAGCAGTACTTC. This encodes CASSSAGRSYEQYF.

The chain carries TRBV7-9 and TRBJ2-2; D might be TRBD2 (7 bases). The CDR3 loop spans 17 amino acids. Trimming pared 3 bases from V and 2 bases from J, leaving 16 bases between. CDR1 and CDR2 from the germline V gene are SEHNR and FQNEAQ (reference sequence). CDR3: CASSLRASGTNTGELFF. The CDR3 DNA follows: TGTGCCAGCAGCTTGAGGGCGAGCGGGACAAACACCGGGGAGCTGTTTTTT.

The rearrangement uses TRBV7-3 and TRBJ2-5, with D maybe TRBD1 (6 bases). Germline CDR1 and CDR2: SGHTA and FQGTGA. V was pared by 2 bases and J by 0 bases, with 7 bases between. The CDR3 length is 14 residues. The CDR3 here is CASSLGGHQETQYF. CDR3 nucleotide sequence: TGTGCCAGCAGCTTAGGGGGCCACCAAGAGACCCAGTACTTC.

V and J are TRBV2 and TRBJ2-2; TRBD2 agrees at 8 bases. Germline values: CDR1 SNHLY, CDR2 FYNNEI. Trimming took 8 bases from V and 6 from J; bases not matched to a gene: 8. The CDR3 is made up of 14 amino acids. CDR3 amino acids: CASGLASGAGELFF. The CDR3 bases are TGTGCCAGCGGACTAGCCAGCGGGGCCGGGGAGCTGTTTTTT.

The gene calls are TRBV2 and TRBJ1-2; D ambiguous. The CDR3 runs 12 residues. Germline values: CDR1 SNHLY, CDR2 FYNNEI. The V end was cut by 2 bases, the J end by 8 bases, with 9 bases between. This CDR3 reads CASSESGLGYTF. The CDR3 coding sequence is TGTGCCAGCAGTGAAAGCGGCTTAGGCTACACCTTC.

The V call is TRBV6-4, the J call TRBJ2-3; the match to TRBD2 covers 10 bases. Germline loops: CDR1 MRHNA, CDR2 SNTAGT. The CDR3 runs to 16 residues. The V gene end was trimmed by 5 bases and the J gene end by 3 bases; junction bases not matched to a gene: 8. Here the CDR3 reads CASSRSGGAWTDTQYF. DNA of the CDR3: TGTGCCAGCAGTCGGAGCGGGGGGGCCTGGACAGATACGCAGTATTTT.

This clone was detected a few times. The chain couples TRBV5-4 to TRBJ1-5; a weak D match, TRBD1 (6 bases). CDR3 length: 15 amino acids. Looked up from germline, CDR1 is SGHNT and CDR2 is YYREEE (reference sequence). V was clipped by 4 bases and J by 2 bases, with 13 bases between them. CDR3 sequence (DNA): TGTGCCAGCAGCGTACAGGGTTTGGGCAATCAGCCCCAGCATTTT. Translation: CASSVQGLGNQPQHF. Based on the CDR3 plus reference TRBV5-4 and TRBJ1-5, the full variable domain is ETGVTQSPTHLIKTRGQQVTLRCSSQSGHNTVSWYQQALGQGPQFIFQYYREEENGRGNFPPRFSGLQFPNYSSELNVNALELDDSALYLCASSVQGLGNQPQHFGDGTRLSIL.

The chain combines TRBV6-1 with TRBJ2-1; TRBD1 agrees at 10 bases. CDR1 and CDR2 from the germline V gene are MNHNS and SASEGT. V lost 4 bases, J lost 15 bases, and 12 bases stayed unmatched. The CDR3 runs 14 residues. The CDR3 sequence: CASSGGQGPIIWFF. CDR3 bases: TGTGCCAGCAGTGGGGGACAGGGGCCGATAATTTGGTTCTTC.

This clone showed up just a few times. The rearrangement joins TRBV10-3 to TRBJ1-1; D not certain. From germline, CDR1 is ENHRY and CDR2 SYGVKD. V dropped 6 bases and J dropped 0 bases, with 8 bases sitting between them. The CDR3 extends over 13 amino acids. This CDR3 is CAIRNDLNTEAFF. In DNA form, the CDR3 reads TGTGCCATCAGGAACGACTTGAACACTGAAGCTTTCTTT.

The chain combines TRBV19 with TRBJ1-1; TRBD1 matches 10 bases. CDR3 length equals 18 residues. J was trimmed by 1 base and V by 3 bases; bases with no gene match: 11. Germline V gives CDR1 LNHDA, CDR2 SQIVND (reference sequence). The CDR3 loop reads CASSILPGQGKTNTEAFF. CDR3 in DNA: TGTGCCAGTAGTATTTTACCGGGACAGGGGAAGACGAACACTGAAGCTTTCTTT.

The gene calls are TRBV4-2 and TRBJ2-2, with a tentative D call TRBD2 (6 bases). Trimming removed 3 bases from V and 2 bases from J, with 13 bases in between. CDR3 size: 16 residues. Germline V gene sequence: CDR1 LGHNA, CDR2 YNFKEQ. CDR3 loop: CASSHAGGGNTGELFF. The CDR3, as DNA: TGTGCCAGCAGCCACGCTGGGGGAGGAAACACCGGGGAGCTGTTTTTT.

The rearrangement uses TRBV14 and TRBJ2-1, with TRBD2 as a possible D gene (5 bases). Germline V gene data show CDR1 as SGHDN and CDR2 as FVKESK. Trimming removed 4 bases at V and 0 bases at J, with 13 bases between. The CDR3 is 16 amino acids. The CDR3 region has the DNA TGTGCCAGCAGCCTTAGAGGGTTCAGCTCCTACAATGAGCAGTTCTTC. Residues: CASSLRGFSSYNEQFF.

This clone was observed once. The CDR3 DNA follows: TGTGCCAGCAGCCCCTCCCCAGGGAGGAGGGCAGATACGCAGTATTTT. As protein: CASSPSPGRRADTQYF. The chain employs TRBV7-2 and TRBJ2-3; D is possibly TRBD2 (6 bases). Germline CDR1 and CDR2: SGHTA and FQGNSA. The CDR3 covers 16 residues. The V end lost 5 bases, the J end lost 4 bases, and 19 bases lay between the germline ends.

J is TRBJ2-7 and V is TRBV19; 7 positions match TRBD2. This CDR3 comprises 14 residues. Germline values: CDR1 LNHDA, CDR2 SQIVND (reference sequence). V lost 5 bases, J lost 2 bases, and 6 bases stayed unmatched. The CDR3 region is CASSGPGGTYEQYF. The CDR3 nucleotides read TGTGCCAGTAGTGGACCGGGGGGAACCTACGAGCAGTACTTC.

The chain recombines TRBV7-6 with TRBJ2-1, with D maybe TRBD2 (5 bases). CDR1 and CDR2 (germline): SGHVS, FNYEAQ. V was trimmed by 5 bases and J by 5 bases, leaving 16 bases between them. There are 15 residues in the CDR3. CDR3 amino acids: CASSAVGGQNNEQFF. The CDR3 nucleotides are TGTGCCAGCAGCGCGGTGGGCGGGCAAAACAATGAGCAGTTCTTC.